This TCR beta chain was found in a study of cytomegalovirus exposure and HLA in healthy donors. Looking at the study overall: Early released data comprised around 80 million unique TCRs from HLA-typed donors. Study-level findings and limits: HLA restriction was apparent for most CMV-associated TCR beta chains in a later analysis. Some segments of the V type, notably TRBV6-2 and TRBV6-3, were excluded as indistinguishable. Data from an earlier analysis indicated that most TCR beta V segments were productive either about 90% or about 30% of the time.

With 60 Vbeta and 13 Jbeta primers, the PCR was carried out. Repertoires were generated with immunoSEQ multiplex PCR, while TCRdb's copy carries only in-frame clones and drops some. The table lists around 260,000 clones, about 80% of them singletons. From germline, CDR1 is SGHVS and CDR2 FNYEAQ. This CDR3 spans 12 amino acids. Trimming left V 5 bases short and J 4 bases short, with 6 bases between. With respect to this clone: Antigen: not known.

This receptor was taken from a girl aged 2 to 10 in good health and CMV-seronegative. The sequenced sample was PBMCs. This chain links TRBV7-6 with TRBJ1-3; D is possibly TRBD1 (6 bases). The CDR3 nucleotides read TGTGCCAGCAGCGACAGGGGAAACACCATATATTTT. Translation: CASSDRGNTIYF.